Presented here are 22 T cell receptor beta chains from one specimen sequenced in a study of shared clonotypes between healthy human individuals. Naive CD8 cells lacked CD45RO and underwent positive selection for CCR7, leaving out terminally differentiated effector memory CD45RA+ cells. Profiling relied on immunoSEQ multiplex PCR, and the TCRdb table lists in-frame clones only, not all of them. Of more than 2 million clones in the sample, about 95% were seen once. Source material: naive CD8+ T cells sorted from blood. Source of these receptors: a man younger than 35 in good health.

With respect to this clone: Other DNA sequences in this sample translate to the same CDR3. The V and J genes are TRBV7-9 and TRBJ1-1; D remains ambiguous. Germline assignment: CDR1 SEHNR and CDR2 FQNEAQ (reference sequence). Trimming took 4 bases from V and 1 from J, leaving 7 bases between them. The CDR3 is 13 amino acids. DNA for the CDR3: TGTGCCAGCAGCTCGACGGAGAACACTGAAGCTTTCTTT. Translation: CASSSTENTEAFF.

On this clone itself: The same CDR3 also results from other DNA sequences found in this sample. The V and J genes are TRBV7-9 and TRBJ2-5; 9 bases map to TRBD1. CDR1 is SEHNR, CDR2 FQNEAQ, per germline (reference sequence). V lost 1 base and J lost 4; bases outside the gene matches: 4. The length of the CDR3 is 15 residues. CDR3 in amino acids: CASSLVGQGRETQYF. The CDR3 DNA sequence: TGTGCCAGCAGCTTAGTGGGACAGGGAAGAGAGACCCAGTACTTC.

Concerning this clone: The sample has other DNA sequences that encode this CDR3 too. This chain links TRBV28 with TRBJ1-5; TRBD1 agrees at 8 bases. CDR1 and CDR2 from the germline V gene are MDHEN and SYDVKM. Losses at the gene ends were 1 base for V and 3 bases for J; bases not matched to a gene: 2. This CDR3 is built from 15 residues. CDR3 region: CASSLYRGDNQPQHF. The CDR3 bases are TGTGCCAGCAGTTTATACAGGGGGGACAATCAGCCCCAGCATTTT.

This clone has more than one count but fewer than ten. The chain couples TRBV9 to TRBJ2-3; unclear D gene. Between the trimmed V and J ends, which lost 0 bases and 2 bases, there was a span of 4 bases. Germline CDR1 SGDLS, CDR2 YYNGEE. There are 13 residues in the CDR3. CDR3 in amino acids: CASSVDNTDTQYF. CDR3 in DNA: TGTGCCAGCAGCGTAGACAACACAGATACGCAGTATTTT.

V usage is TRBV5-6 and J usage is TRBJ1-2; D gene ambiguous. The CDR3 has 13 amino acids. Germline CDR1 is SGHDT and CDR2 is YYEEEE. Trimming took off 3 bases at V and 4 bases at J, with 10 bases between the two ends. Here the CDR3 reads CASSSGSPYGYTF. The CDR3 nucleotides are TGTGCCAGCAGCTCAGGAAGCCCCTATGGCTACACCTTC.

This chain joins TRBV13 and TRBJ1-2; TRBD1 matches at 7 bases. CDR1 is PRHDT, CDR2 FYEKMQ, per germline (reference sequence). V shed 5 bases, J shed 6 bases, and the junction held 6 bases outside the gene matches. The CDR3 is made up of 13 amino acids. The CDR3 loop reads CASSLGTEDGYTF. DNA for the CDR3: TGTGCCAGCAGCCTTGGGACAGAGGATGGCTACACCTTC. Full variable domain (remainder filled in from reference TRBV13 and TRBJ1-2): AAGVIQSPRHLIKEKRETATLKCYPIPRHDTVYWYQQGPGQDPQFLISFYEKMQSDKGSIPDRFSAQQFSDYHSELNMSSLELGDSALYFCASSLGTEDGYTFGSGTRLTVV.

The rearrangement uses TRBV27 and TRBJ2-5, with a weak D call TRBD2 (5 bases). This CDR3 is built from 17 residues. Trimming stripped 6 bases from V and 1 base from J, with 21 bases between. Germline CDR1 is MNHEY and CDR2 is SMNVEV (reference sequence). The CDR3: CASSAWVVGKPQETQYF. As DNA, the CDR3 is TGTGCCAGCAGCGCGTGGGTTGTCGGGAAACCCCAAGAGACCCAGTACTTC.

The chain is built from TRBV19 and TRBJ1-1; D is unclear. Germline values: CDR1 LNHDA, CDR2 SQIVND (reference sequence). Trimming removed 3 bases from V and 2 bases from J, with 16 bases in between. This CDR3 region has 16 residues. CDR3 sequence (DNA): TGTGCCAGTAGTATGGCCGGTTTTGTGGGAAACACTGAAGCTTTCTTT. This sequence encodes CASSMAGFVGNTEAFF.

The chain combines TRBV2 with TRBJ1-5; 8 bases are a match to TRBD1. J lost 6 bases, V lost 6 bases, and 10 bases had no gene match. Germline CDR1 is SNHLY and CDR2 is FYNNEI. This CDR3 comprises 15 residues. Here the CDR3 DNA reads TGTGCCAGCAGGAGATTTGGACAGGGTAGTCAGCCCCAGCATTTT. Its translation: CASRRFGQGSQPQHF.

On this clone itself: Different DNA sequences within this sample yield the same CDR3. The chain uses TRBV5-4 and TRBJ1-2, with D unresolved. In germline, CDR1 is SGHNT, CDR2 YYREEE (reference sequence). The ends were cut back, 0 bases at V and 1 base at J, with 7 bases in the middle. The CDR3 consists of 14 residues. In DNA, the CDR3 is TGTGCCAGCAGCTTGGGGCTAGGTAACTATGGCTACACCTTC. Protein product: CASSLGLGNYGYTF.

This chain joins TRBV10-1 and TRBJ2-1; 12 nucleotides agree with TRBD1. This CDR3 comprises 15 residues. Germline trimming cut 3 bases from V and 7 bases from J; bases unmatched to any gene: 4. CDR1 is WNHNN, CDR2 SYGVQD, per germline (reference sequence). In DNA form, the CDR3 reads TGCGCCAGCAGTGAAGGGACAGGGGGCATGAATGAGCAGTTCTTC. This gives the protein CASSEGTGGMNEQFF.

The chain has TRBV2 and TRBJ2-3; TRBD1 agrees at 8 bases. V lost 4 bases to trimming and J lost 1 base; unmatched junction nucleotides: 4. The CDR3 sequence is 15 residues long. Looked up from germline, CDR1 is SNHLY and CDR2 is FYNNEI. CDR3 region: CASSGTGRGTDTQYF. In DNA, the CDR3 is TGTGCCAGCAGTGGGACAGGGCGAGGCACAGATACGCAGTATTTT.

This chain joins TRBV11-2 and TRBJ1-1; 8 positions agree with TRBD1. The ends lost 5 bases at V and 5 bases at J; junction bases unmatched: 10. Germline assignment: CDR1 SGHAT and CDR2 FQNNGV. CDR3 length equals 15 residues. The CDR3 region has the DNA TGTGCCAGCAGCAGCCTCAGGGGGCAAGAAACTGAAGCTTTCTTT. Amino acids: CASSSLRGQETEAFF.

The count of this clone is one. The V and J genes are TRBV7-9 and TRBJ2-1, with TRBD1 matching over 10 bases. This CDR3 region has 11 residues. Looked up from germline, CDR1 is SEHNR and CDR2 is FQNEAQ (reference sequence). The CDR3, as DNA: TGTGCTCCGGGACAGGGGAATGAGCAGTTCTTC. Encoded protein: CAPGQGNEQFF.

The CDR3: CASSDGPLLNTEAFF. CDR3 in DNA: TGTGCCAGCAGTGATGGACCACTCTTGAACACTGAAGCTTTCTTT. The chain links TRBV25-1 to TRBJ1-1; D gene ambiguous. V gave up 3 bases and J gave up 0 bases, with 11 bases separating them. This CDR3 region has 15 residues. Per germline, CDR1 MGHDK and CDR2 SYGVNS.

The chain recombines TRBV6-1 with TRBJ2-3; D uncertain. Germline CDR1 is MNHNS and CDR2 is SASEGT. Trimming took off 5 bases at V and 3 bases at J, with 0 bases between the two ends. The CDR3 length is 10 residues. The CDR3 DNA is TGTGCCAGCAGTACAGATACGCAGTATTTT. Its protein product is CASSTDTQYF.

The chain is built from TRBV14 and TRBJ1-1; 8 nucleotides line up with TRBD1. This CDR3 comprises 15 residues. Germline V gives CDR1 SGHDN, CDR2 FVKESK. Trimming at V came to 4 bases and at J to 1 base, leaving 5 bases not matched to a gene. The CDR3 nucleotides read TGTGCCAGCAGCCGAGGACAGGGTCGGAACACTGAAGCTTTCTTT. Translation gives CASSRGQGRNTEAFF.

This rearrangement joins TRBV7-3 to TRBJ2-1; 7 bases fit TRBD2. The J segment lost 7 bases and the V segment lost 5 bases, leaving 11 bases of the junction unmatched. CDR1 and CDR2 from the germline V gene are SGHTA and FQGTGA. This CDR3 has 15 amino acids. The CDR3 DNA sequence: TGTGCCAGCAGCCCCCAGACTAGCCCCTCTAATGAGCAGTTCTTC. It yields the protein CASSPQTSPSNEQFF. The full variable domain, rest sourced from reference TRBV7-3 and TRBJ2-1, is GAGVSQTPSNKVTEKGKYVELRCDPISGHTALYWYRQSLGQGPEFLIYFQGTGAADDSGLPNDRFFAVRPEGSVSTLKIQRTERGDSAVYLCASSPQTSPSNEQFFGPGTRLTVL.

The rearrangement links TRBV28 to TRBJ2-1; D is tentatively TRBD1 or TRBD2 (5 bases each). The CDR3 has 14 amino acids. Germline V gene lookup returns CDR1 MDHEN and CDR2 SYDVKM. V was pared by 8 bases and J by 4 bases, with 15 bases between. CDR3 in DNA: TGTGCCAGCGGCCGGGACGGAGCGTACAATGAGCAGTTCTTC. This translates into CASGRDGAYNEQFF.

The chain joins TRBV7-2 to TRBJ2-2; a possible D gene is TRBD2 (6 bases). This CDR3 contains 17 residues. Germline V gene data show CDR1 as SGHTA and CDR2 as FQGNSA. V lost 1 base to trimming and J lost 6 bases, with 18 bases between them. CDR3 DNA sequence: TGTGCCAGCAGCTTAGGGGCCTGGGAGGTCTACGCCGGGGAGCTGTTTTTT. Protein product: CASSLGAWEVYAGELFF.

CDR3 nucleotides: TGTGCCAGCAGCCTCGGGTCTTGGCGGGACAGCTCCTACGAGCAGTACTTC. Its protein product is CASSLGSWRDSSYEQYF. The rearrangement links TRBV27 to TRBJ2-7; D is possibly TRBD1 (7 bases). The CDR3 extends over 17 amino acids. CDR1 MNHEY and CDR2 SMNVEV come from the germline V gene (reference sequence). V lost 6 bases, J lost 0 bases, and 21 bases lay in between.

With respect to this clone: This specimen includes other DNA sequences encoding the same CDR3. The J gene is TRBJ2-7, the V gene TRBV29-1; 7 bases agree with TRBD1. V was pared by 3 bases and J by 3 bases, with 5 bases of the junction left unmatched. Germline CDR1 SQVTM, CDR2 ANQGSEA. This CDR3 spans 13 amino acids. CDR3 sequence (DNA): TGCAGCGTTGAGACAGGGCTTAACTACGAGCAGTACTTC. Its protein product is CSVETGLNYEQYF.